A single sample is the source of the 28 T cell receptor beta chains below, sequenced in a study of tumor-infiltrating lymphocytes in oesophageal squamous cell carcinoma. TCRdb passed the PCR reads through MiXCR, listing each CDR3 protein once. This table has under 15,000 distinct CDR3 sequences, just under 55% appearing once. Sequenced sample: esophageal tumor tissue. Every receptor here comes from a female donor with esophageal squamous cell carcinoma.

The chain uses TRBV7-6 and TRBJ1-1; TRBD1 might be the D (6 bases). CDR1 SGHVS and CDR2 FNYEAQ come from the germline V gene. V lost 5 bases to trimming and J lost 1 base, with 14 bases between them. The CDR3 runs to 15 residues. The CDR3 loop is CASSPRGGWNTEAFF. In DNA form, the CDR3 reads TGTGCCAGCAGCCCACGCGGGGGCTGGAACACTGAAGCTTTCTTT. Looking up the rest from reference TRBV7-6 and TRBJ1-1 gives the full variable domain: GAGVSQSPRYKVTKRGQDVALRCDPISGHVSLYWYRQALGQGPEFLTYFNYEAQQDKSGLPNDRFSAERPEGSISTLTIQRTEQRDSAMYRCASSPRGGWNTEAFFGQGTRLTVV.

This clonotype was counted at least ten times. J is TRBJ2-1 and V is TRBV7-2; the D gene is possibly TRBD2 (6 bases). The CDR3 sequence is 15 residues long. The V end was cut by 4 bases, the J end by 4 bases, with 14 bases between. Per the germline V gene, CDR1 is SGHTA and CDR2 is FQGNSA. The CDR3 loop reads CASSSGSGGYNEQFF. The CDR3 nucleotides read TGTGCCAGCAGCTCCGGGAGCGGTGGATACAATGAGCAGTTCTTC.

The chain employs TRBV7-6 and TRBJ2-5; 9 nucleotides align to TRBD2. The tail of the sequence fits TRBJ2-3 better, so the J call may be wrong. The germline gives CDR1 SGHVS, CDR2 FNYEAQ. The CDR3 totals 17 residues. CDR3 loop: CASSPAELAGYTDTQYF. As DNA, the CDR3 is TGTGCCAGCAGCCCGGCGGAGCTAGCGGGATACACAGATACGCAGTATTTT.

Worth noting for this clonotype: The junction shows a germline mismatch at one end, possibly a read error. This chain uses TRBV7-8 with TRBJ2-5, with TRBD2 as a possible D gene (5 bases). CDR3 size: 15 residues. Germline CDR1 and CDR2: SGHVS and FQNEAQ. CDR3 residues: CASSPDGRLQETRYF. CDR3 DNA: TGTGCCAGCAGCCCCGACGGGCGACTACAAGAGACCCGGTACTTC.

The CDR3 spells CASSRRHSTDTQYF. CDR3 bases: TGTGCCAGCAGCCGACGGCACAGCACAGATACGCAGTATTTT. The chain couples TRBV7-3 to TRBJ2-3; D not resolved. This CDR3 comprises 14 residues. Germline values: CDR1 SGHTA, CDR2 FQGTGA. Trimming cost V 5 bases and J 0 bases, with 9 bases left between them.

This clonotype was counted a single time. The V call is TRBV6-1, the J call TRBJ2-7; TRBD1 aligns across 10 bases. This CDR3 region has 12 residues. J lost 8 bases, V lost 11 bases, and 9 bases had no gene match. Looked up from germline, CDR1 is MNHNS and CDR2 is SASEGT. CDR3 region: CAFRDRGFKQYF. CDR3 DNA sequence: TGTGCCTTTCGGGACAGGGGTTTCAAGCAGTACTTC.

The table lists this clonotype with many counts. V and J are TRBV12-3 or TRBV12-4 and TRBJ2-5; 9 bases are a match to TRBD2. CDR3 length: 15 amino acids. V was clipped by 3 bases and J by 1 base; unmatched bases: 3. The CDR3 sequence: CASSLGRGGQETQYF. The CDR3, as DNA: TGTGCCAGCAGTTTGGGGCGGGGGGGCCAAGAGACCCAGTACTTC.

The chain has TRBV20-1 and TRBJ2-1; a possible D gene is TRBD2 (6 bases). Germline V gene sequence: CDR1 DFQATT, CDR2 SNEGSKA (reference sequence). V dropped 8 bases and J dropped 6 bases, with 17 bases sitting between them. The CDR3 has 13 residues. CDR3 coding DNA: TGCAGTCCTGAGCGGGTAGCGGTCAATGAGCAGTTCTTC. Amino acids: CSPERVAVNEQFF.

This chain uses TRBV7-2 with TRBJ2-1; D possibly corresponds to TRBD2 (5 bases). V lost 5 bases and J 4 bases, leaving 15 bases between the germline ends. The CDR3 has 15 residues. The germline CDR1 and CDR2 sequences are SGHTA and FQGNSA. CDR3 DNA sequence: TGTGCCAGCAGCACCCCAGGCGGGCGGTACAATGAGCAGTTCTTC. It is translated as CASSTPGGRYNEQFF.

On this clonotype: One end of the junction is discordant with germline, which a read error may explain. The V call is TRBV7-8, the J call TRBJ2-5, with TRBD1 matching 7 bases. The CDR3 has 14 amino acids. CDR1 and CDR2 from the germline V gene are SGHVS and FQNEAQ. The CDR3 is CASSSTGQYSPLHF. CDR3 bases: TGTGCCAGCAGTTCGACAGGGCAGTATTCACCCCTCCACTTC. Drawing the rest from reference TRBV7-8 and TRBJ2-5, the complete variable domain is GAGVSQSPRYKVAKRGQDVALRCDPISGHVSLFWYQQALGQGPEFLTYFQNEAQLDKSGLPSDRFFAERPEGSVSTLKIQRTQQEDSAVYLCASSSTGQYSPLHFGPGTRLLVL.

The chain links TRBV6-1 to TRBJ2-4; TRBD1 matches at 11 bases. The germline gives CDR1 MNHNS, CDR2 SASEGT. The CDR3 has 18 amino acids. V trimming: 1 base; J trimming: 1 base; junction bases outside the gene matches: 6. CDR3 sequence reads: CASSEEGQGVWAKNIQYF. CDR3 nucleotides: TGTGCCAGCAGTGAAGAGGGACAGGGGGTCTGGGCCAAAAACATTCAGTACTTC.

Remarks on this clonotype: An end of the junction differs from the germline gene, which may be a read error. V gene TRBV7-2 combines with J gene TRBJ2-4; D is ambiguous. Germline V gene data show CDR1 as SGHTA and CDR2 as FQGNSA. This CDR3 is 13 amino acids long. In DNA form, the CDR3 reads TGTGCTAGCAGCTTAACCTTTTTACACATTCAGTACTTC. Translated, it gives CASSLTFLHIQYF. The full variable domain, its missing parts supplied by reference TRBV7-2 and TRBJ2-4, is GAGVSQSPSNKVTEKGKDVELRCDPISGHTALYWYRQSLGQGLEFLIYFQGNSAPDKSGLPSDRFSAERTGGSVSTLTIQRTQQEDSAVYLCASSLTFLHIQYFGAGTRLSVL.

Turning to this clonotype: As the CDR3 is not closed by the conserved phenylalanine or tryptophan, this likely results from a read error. The limits of the CDR3 on the DNA are not certain, so only TCRdb's listed CDR3 is given. The chain couples TRBV7-3 to TRBJ2-3. The CDR3 is 15 residues long, ends included. Looked up from germline, CDR1 is SGHTA and CDR2 is FQGTGA. The CDR3 region is CASSLTAGNEQFFGS.

Details on this clonotype: A junction end diverges from the germline sequence, so it may reflect a read error. The gene calls are TRBV2 and TRBJ2-7, with D possibly TRBD1 on 6 matching bases. The CDR3 length is 15 residues. Germline V gene data show CDR1 as SNHLY and CDR2 as FYNNEI. CDR3 region: CASSVEQGRSSPLHF. CDR3 DNA: TGTGCCAGCAGTGTAGAACAGGGCCGTAGTTCACCCCTCCACTTC.

The J gene is TRBJ1-6, the V gene TRBV5-5, with 7 bases identical to TRBD1. Germline assignment: CDR1 SGHKS and CDR2 YYEKEE (reference sequence). The CDR3 covers 14 residues. V gave up 7 bases and J gave up 7 bases; unmatched junction bases: 8. CDR3 sequence: CASSEDRQNSPLHF. The CDR3 coding sequence is TGTGCCAGCTCAGAGGACAGGCAAAATTCACCCCTCCACTTT.

This clonotype was seen a handful of times. This chain connects TRBV7-8 to TRBJ2-1, with D tentatively TRBD2 (5 bases). The DNA end is more similar to TRBJ2-5, so the J call may be wrong. The CDR3 totals 15 residues. Germline V gene sequence: CDR1 SGHVS, CDR2 FQNEAQ. For the CDR3, the DNA is TGTGCCAGCAGGAAAACTCGAGACTATTATGAGACCCAGTACTTC. Protein product: CASRKTRDYYETQYF.

Concerning this clonotype itself: A much larger clone sits a single nucleotide away, making a read error possible. This chain uses TRBV11-3 with TRBJ2-4; D may be TRBD2 (6 bases). Germline V gene lookup returns CDR1 SGHNT and CDR2 YENEEA. The V end lost 5 bases, the J end lost 13 bases, and 24 bases lay between the germline ends. The CDR3 runs 15 residues. The CDR3 DNA reads TGTGCCAGCAGCCGACTAGGGAGCTCCTACAATGAGCAGTACTTC. This translates into CASSRLGSSYNEQYF.

This clonotype was recorded at least ten times. The V call is TRBV6-1, the J call TRBJ2-1; 7 bases fit TRBD2. V lost 6 bases and J lost 0; bases outside the gene matches: 8. CDR3 length: 16 residues. The germline gives CDR1 MNHNS, CDR2 SASEGT. Here the CDR3 DNA reads TGTGCCAGCAGGGAAAGCGGGGCAAGCTCCTACAATGAGCAGTTCTTC. This sequence encodes CASRESGASSYNEQFF.

The genes are TRBV7-4 and TRBJ1-1, with D maybe TRBD1 (5 bases). The germline V and J ends were trimmed by 3 bases and 1 base, with 12 bases remaining between them. This CDR3 region has 15 residues. Per germline, CDR1 SGHVT and CDR2 SQSDAQ. The CDR3 DNA reads TGTGCCAGCAGCTTTTGGGCAGGGAAGAACACTGAAGCTTTCTTT. Its protein product is CASSFWAGKNTEAFF.

This sequence joins TRBV2 and TRBJ2-5; D unresolved. In germline, CDR1 is SNHLY, CDR2 FYNNEI. Trimming took 1 base from V and 2 from J, leaving 11 bases between them. The CDR3 loop spans 15 amino acids. In DNA, the CDR3 is TGTGCCAGCAGTGAAGATTGGCTAGATCAAGAGACCCAGTACTTC. This codes for CASSEDWLDQETQYF.

This clonotype was observed at least ten times. The rearrangement links TRBV10-1 to TRBJ2-5, with D possibly being TRBD1 (6 bases). With the DNA end fitting TRBJ2-7 better, the J assignment may be wrong. Germline CDR1 WNHNN, CDR2 SYGVQD (reference sequence). The CDR3 runs to 16 residues. This chain's CDR3 is CASSTPPHDGGHEQYF. The CDR3 nucleotides read TGCGCCAGCAGCACCCCCCCCCATGATGGGGGCCACGAGCAGTACTTC.

This chain connects TRBV12-3 or TRBV12-4 to TRBJ2-4, with 9 bases fitting TRBD1. The tail of the sequence fits TRBJ2-1 better, so the J call may be wrong. CDR3 length: 14 amino acids. The CDR3 bases are TGTGCCAGCAGTTTCTTACAGGGGGCGGTTGAGCAGTTCTTC. Residues: CASSFLQGAVEQFF.

This clonotype was detected ten times or more. The rearrangement links TRBV7-3 to TRBJ2-4, with D hard to call. The DNA end is more similar to TRBJ2-7, so the J call may be wrong. The CDR3 consists of 14 residues. The germline CDR1 and CDR2 sequences are SGHTA and FQGTGA. The CDR3 DNA is TGTGCCAGCAGCCCCGGTTACCCCTCCTACGAGCAGTACTTC. Translation: CASSPGYPSYEQYF.

This chain joins TRBV5-4 and TRBJ1-6; perhaps TRBD1 as D (5 bases). The CDR3 has 14 residues. Germline lookup yields CDR1 SGHNT and CDR2 YYREEE (reference sequence). V was cut by 1 base and J by 6 bases, with 8 bases left in between. The CDR3 spells CASSLNRINSPLHF. In nucleotides, the CDR3 is TGTGCCAGCAGCTTGAACAGGATTAATTCACCCCTCCACTTT.

A remark on this clonotype: Without the conserved terminal phenylalanine or tryptophan, this CDR3 likely stems from a read error. Because the CDR3's place on the DNA is in doubt, the DNA is left out and the CDR3 is given as listed by TCRdb. The gene calls are TRBV6-1 and TRBJ2-6; the table calls TRBD2, which could not be checked here. Germline lookup yields CDR1 MNHNS and CDR2 SASEGT. The CDR3 is 18 amino acids long, termini counted. CDR3 in amino acids: CASSRLVGITYNEQFFGP.

The genes are TRBV7-8 and TRBJ2-3; TRBD1 aligns across 9 bases. Trimming at V came to 5 bases and at J to 4 bases, leaving 4 bases not matched to a gene. The CDR3 totals 14 residues. CDR1 SGHVS and CDR2 FQNEAQ come from the germline V gene. The CDR3 here is CASSHRTGADTQYF. CDR3 DNA: TGTGCCAGCAGCCACCGGACAGGGGCAGATACGCAGTATTTT.

The chain combines TRBV28 with TRBJ2-5; possible D gene TRBD2, 7 bases. The J call may be wrong; the DNA end is better matched by TRBJ2-7. The CDR3 spans 13 residues. In germline, CDR1 is MDHEN, CDR2 SYDVKM. The CDR3 spells CASMGGARYEQYF. CDR3 in DNA: TGTGCCAGCATGGGGGGGGCTCGGTACGAGCAGTACTTC.

The rearrangement links TRBV5-5 to TRBJ2-5; a possible D gene is TRBD1 (6 bases). V shed 5 bases and J shed 4 bases, with 12 bases lying between them. The germline gives CDR1 SGHKS, CDR2 YYEKEE (reference sequence). The CDR3 length is 13 residues. The CDR3 loop reads CASSPGQPETQYF. The DNA of the CDR3 is TGTGCCAGCAGTCCCGGACAGCCAGAGACCCAGTACTTC.